This section outlines one TCR beta chain sequence together with its context. The source of the sample is a study of OX40 agonist ivuxolimab in advanced cancers. Study in general: A diagnosis of hepatocellular carcinoma, melanoma, renal cell or head and neck cancer was present in dose-escalation patients.

The data were produced by immunoSEQ multiplex PCR, yet TCRdb's version contains in-frame clones alone and is incomplete. Of fewer than 70,000 clones listed, about 86% are singletons. V lost 1 base, J lost 0 bases, and 7 bases lay in between. Germline CDR1 SGHTA, CDR2 FQGNSA. The CDR3 loop spans 15 amino acids. The TCR was taken from an adult with an advanced solid tumor such as melanoma, head and neck, liver or kidney cancer. Specimen: CD4+ or CD8+ T cells sorted from blood, collected in a trial of the OX40 agonist ivuxolimab. V usage is TRBV7-2 and J usage is TRBJ2-1; D ambiguous. This chain's CDR3 is CASSLDWSSYNEQFF. The CDR3 coding sequence is TGTGCCAGCAGCTTAGACTGGAGCTCCTACAATGAGCAGTTCTTC.